This T cell receptor beta chain was observed in a study of blood T cell repertoires in COVID-19. About the research overall: Acute and convalescent COVID-19 samples came from the United States, Italy and Spain.

The V end lost 1 base, the J end lost 9 bases, and 13 bases lay between the germline ends. CDR3 length: 14 amino acids. Looked up from germline, CDR1 is LNHDA and CDR2 is SQIVND (reference sequence). Some clones are missing from TCRdb's copy, which holds only in-frame ones; the method was immunoSEQ multiplex PCR. Altogether about 250,000 clones are present, about 85% being singletons, with the ten largest covering 0.87%. The TCR comes from a human donor with COVID-19, enrolled during active disease. The donor label of this sample is uncertain. The material sequenced was peripheral blood. This chain uses TRBV19 with TRBJ2-1, with D tentatively TRBD1 (6 bases). The CDR3 sequence: CASSIVQGFGEQFF. The CDR3 DNA reads as TGTGCCAGTAGTATAGTCCAGGGGTTCGGTGAGCAGTTCTTC.